The 6 T cell receptor beta chains presented below share a single source sample, sequenced in a study of T cells in Graves' hyperthyroidism and ophthalmopathy. Amplification targeted TCR beta CDR3 regions from RNA transcripts. First-round RT-PCR with HTBI primers amplified the TCR CDR3 region. Each CDR3 protein is one row after TCRdb ran MiXCR on the multiplex PCR reads. Among about 290,000 distinct CDR3 sequences, 12% to 15% were seen once, and the ten largest hold roughly 7.9%. Material for sequencing was blood. These receptors all stem from a woman aged 40 to 50 with Graves' hyperthyroidism.

This clonotype was observed a few times. The V gene is TRBV5-1, the J gene TRBJ2-1; the match to TRBD2 covers 12 bases. The germline V gene encodes CDR1 SGHRS and CDR2 YFSETQ. This CDR3 is built from 15 residues. V lost 0 bases to trimming and J lost 9 bases; unmatched junction nucleotides: 4. The CDR3 loop reads CASSLVGLAGLEQFF. The CDR3 DNA reads TGCGCCAGCAGCTTGGTTGGACTAGCGGGACTTGAGCAGTTCTTC.

This clonotype was counted ten times or more. The CDR3 DNA follows: TGTGCCAGCAGTGTAACAGGGGGAACTGAAGCTTTCTTT. This encodes CASSVTGGTEAFF. J is TRBJ1-1 and V is TRBV6-1; 8 bases line up with TRBD1. The junction had 3 bases not matched to a gene; V was cut back by 4 bases and J by 5 bases. Germline-derived CDR1 and CDR2 are MNHNS and SASEGT. The CDR3 covers 13 residues.

This clonotype has a count of ten or more. This chain joins TRBV30 and TRBJ1-6; D may be TRBD1 (5 bases). The CDR3 contains 13 residues. The V end lost 4 bases, the J end lost 11 bases, and 15 bases lay between the germline ends. Looked up from germline, CDR1 is GTSNPN and CDR2 is SVGIG (reference sequence). CDR3 DNA: TGTGCCTGGAACCCCGTTAGGGGCACACCCCTCCACTTT. Its protein product is CAWNPVRGTPLHF.

This clonotype was detected many times. The chain is built from TRBV28 and TRBJ1-5, with D tentatively TRBD1 (6 bases). The CDR3 has 21 residues. Germline CDR1 MDHEN, CDR2 SYDVKM. V shed 2 bases and J shed 2 bases, with 28 bases lying between them. The CDR3: CASSLGDHKTGWGTGNQPQHF. The CDR3 region has the DNA TGTGCCAGCAGTTTAGGGGATCACAAAACAGGGTGGGGTACTGGCAATCAGCCCCAGCATTTT.

The sample holds many counts of this clonotype. V usage is TRBV7-2 and J usage is TRBJ2-3; the match to TRBD2 covers 7 bases. V was pared by 5 bases and J by 1 base, with 6 bases of the junction left unmatched. CDR1 SGHTA and CDR2 FQGNSA come from the germline V gene. The CDR3 length is 15 residues. CDR3 in DNA: TGTGCCAGCAGCCGTCAGGGAGGGCGCACAGATACGCAGTATTTT. Encoded protein: CASSRQGGRTDTQYF. The whole variable domain, remainder taken from reference TRBV7-2 and TRBJ2-3, is GAGVSQSPSNKVTEKGKDVELRCDPISGHTALYWYRQSLGQGLEFLIYFQGNSAPDKSGLPSDRFSAERTGGSVSTLTIQRTQQEDSAVYLCASSRQGGRTDTQYFGPGTRLTVL.

This clonotype was seen many times. This chain joins TRBV6-1 and TRBJ2-1; possibly TRBD1 or TRBD2 for D (6 bases each). The CDR3 loop spans 19 amino acids. The germline V gene has CDR1 MNHNS and CDR2 SASEGT. Trimming took 5 bases from V and 10 from J, leaving 33 bases between them. DNA for the CDR3: TGTGCCAGCAGTTCTAGGGGACTGGAGGAGTCCGGCAGGGGCAAAGAGCAGTTCTTC. Its protein product is CASSSRGLEESGRGKEQFF.